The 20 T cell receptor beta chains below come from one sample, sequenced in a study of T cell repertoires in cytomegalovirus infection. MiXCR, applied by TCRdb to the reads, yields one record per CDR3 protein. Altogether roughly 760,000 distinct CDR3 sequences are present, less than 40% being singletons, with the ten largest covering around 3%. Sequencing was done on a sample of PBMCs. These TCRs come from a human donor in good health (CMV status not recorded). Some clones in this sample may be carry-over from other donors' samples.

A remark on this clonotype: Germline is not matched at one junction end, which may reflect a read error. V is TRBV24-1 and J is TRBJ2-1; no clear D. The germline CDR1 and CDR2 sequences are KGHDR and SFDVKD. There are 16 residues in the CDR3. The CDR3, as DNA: TGTGCCACCATTGATGTTAGGGAAGTGGATGACAATGAGCAGTTCTTC. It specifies CATIDVREVDDNEQFF.

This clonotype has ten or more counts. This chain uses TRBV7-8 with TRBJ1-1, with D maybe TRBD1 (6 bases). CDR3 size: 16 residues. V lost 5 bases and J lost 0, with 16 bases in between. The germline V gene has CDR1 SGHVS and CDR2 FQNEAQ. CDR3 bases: TGTGCCAGCAGCCCCCTCGGGGGCGACATGAACACTGAAGCTTTCTTT. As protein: CASSPLGGDMNTEAFF.

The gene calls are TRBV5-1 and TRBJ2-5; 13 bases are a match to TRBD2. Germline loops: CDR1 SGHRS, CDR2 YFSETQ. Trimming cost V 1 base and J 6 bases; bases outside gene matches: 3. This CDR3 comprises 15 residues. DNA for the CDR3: TGCGCCAGCAGCTTGACTAGCGGGGGGGTAAAGACCCAGTACTTC. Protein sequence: CASSLTSGGVKTQYF.

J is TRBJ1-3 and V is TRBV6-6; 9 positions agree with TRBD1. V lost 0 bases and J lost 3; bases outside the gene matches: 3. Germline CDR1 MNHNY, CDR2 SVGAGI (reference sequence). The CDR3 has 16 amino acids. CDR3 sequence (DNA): TGTGCCAGCAGTTACTCCCAGACAGGGGGTGGAAACACCATATATTTT. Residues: CASSYSQTGGGNTIYF.

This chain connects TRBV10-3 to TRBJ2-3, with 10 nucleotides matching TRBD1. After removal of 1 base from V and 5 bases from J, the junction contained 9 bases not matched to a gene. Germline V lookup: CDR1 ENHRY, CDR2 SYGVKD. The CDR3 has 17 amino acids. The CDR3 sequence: CAISEWGQGPPRDTQYF. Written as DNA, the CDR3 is TGTGCCATCAGTGAGTGGGGACAGGGGCCCCCGAGAGATACGCAGTATTTT.

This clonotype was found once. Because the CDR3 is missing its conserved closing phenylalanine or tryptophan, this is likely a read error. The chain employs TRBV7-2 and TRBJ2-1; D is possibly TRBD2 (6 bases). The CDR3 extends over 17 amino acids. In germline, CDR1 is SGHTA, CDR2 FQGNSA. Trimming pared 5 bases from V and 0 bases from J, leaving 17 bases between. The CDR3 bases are TGTGCCAGCAGCGACGGGACTGATCCATACTCCTACAATGAGCAGTTCTTA. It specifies CASSDGTDPYSYNEQFL.

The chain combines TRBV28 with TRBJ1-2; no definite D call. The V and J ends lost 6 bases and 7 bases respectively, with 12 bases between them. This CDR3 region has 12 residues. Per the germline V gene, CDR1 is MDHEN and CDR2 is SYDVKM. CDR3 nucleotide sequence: TGTGCCAGCAGACCCCGAGGGCTTGGCTACACCTTC. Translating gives CASRPRGLGYTF.

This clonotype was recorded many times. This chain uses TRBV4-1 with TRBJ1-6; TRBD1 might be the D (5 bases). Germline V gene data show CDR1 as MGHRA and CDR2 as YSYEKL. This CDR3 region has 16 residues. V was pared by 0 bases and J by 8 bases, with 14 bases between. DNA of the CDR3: TGCGCCAGCAGCCAAGAATGGCGGGACGGATATTCACCCCTCCACTTT. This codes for CASSQEWRDGYSPLHF.

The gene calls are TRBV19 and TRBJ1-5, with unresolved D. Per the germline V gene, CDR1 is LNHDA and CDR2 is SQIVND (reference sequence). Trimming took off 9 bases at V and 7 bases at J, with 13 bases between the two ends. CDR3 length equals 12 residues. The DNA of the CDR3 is TGTGCCAGCCGCGCCCCGTCACAGCCCCAGCATTTT. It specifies CASRAPSQPQHF. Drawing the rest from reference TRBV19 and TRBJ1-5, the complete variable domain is DGGITQSPKYLFRKEGQNVTLSCEQNLNHDAMYWYRQDPGQGLRLIYYSQIVNDFQKGDIAEGYSVSREKKESFPLTVTSAQKNPTAFYLCASRAPSQPQHFGDGTRLSIL.

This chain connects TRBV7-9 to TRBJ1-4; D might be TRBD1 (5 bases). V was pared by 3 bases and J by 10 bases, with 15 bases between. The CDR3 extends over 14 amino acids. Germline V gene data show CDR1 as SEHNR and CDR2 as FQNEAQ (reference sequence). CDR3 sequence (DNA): TGTGCCAGCAGCTTCGGGACGGGAGAGGGAAAACTGTTTTTT. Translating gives CASSFGTGEGKLFF.

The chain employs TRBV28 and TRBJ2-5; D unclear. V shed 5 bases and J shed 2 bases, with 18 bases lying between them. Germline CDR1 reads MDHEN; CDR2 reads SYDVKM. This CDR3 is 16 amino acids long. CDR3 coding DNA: TGTGCCAGCAGTACGCCGGGTCTTCCCCTACAAGAGACCCAGTACTTC. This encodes CASSTPGLPLQETQYF.

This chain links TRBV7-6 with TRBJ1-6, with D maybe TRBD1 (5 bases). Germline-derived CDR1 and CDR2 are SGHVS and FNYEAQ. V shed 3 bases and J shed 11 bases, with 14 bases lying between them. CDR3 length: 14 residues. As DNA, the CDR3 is TGTGCCAGCAGCTTTCTTCAGGGCGCTGCACCCCTCCACTTT. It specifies CASSFLQGAAPLHF.

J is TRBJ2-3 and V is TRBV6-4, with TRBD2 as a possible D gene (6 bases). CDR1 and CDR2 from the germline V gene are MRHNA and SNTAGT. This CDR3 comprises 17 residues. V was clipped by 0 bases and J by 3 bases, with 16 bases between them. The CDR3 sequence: CASSDSGSGLGTDTQYF. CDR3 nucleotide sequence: TGTGCCAGCAGTGACTCGGGGTCGGGACTCGGGACAGATACGCAGTATTTT.

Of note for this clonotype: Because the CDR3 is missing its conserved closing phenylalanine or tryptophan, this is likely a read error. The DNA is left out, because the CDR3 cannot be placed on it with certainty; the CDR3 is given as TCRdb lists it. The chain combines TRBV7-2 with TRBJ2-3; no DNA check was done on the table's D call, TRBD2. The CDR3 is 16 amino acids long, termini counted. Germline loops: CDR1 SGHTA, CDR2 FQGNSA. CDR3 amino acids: CASSLARLAGTDTPSC.

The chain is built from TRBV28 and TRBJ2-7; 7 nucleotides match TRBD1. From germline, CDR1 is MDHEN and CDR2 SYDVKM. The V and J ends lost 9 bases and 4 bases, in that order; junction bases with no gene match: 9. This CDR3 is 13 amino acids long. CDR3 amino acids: CASTSGTEYEQYF. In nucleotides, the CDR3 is TGTGCCAGTACGTCCGGGACAGAATACGAGCAGTACTTC.

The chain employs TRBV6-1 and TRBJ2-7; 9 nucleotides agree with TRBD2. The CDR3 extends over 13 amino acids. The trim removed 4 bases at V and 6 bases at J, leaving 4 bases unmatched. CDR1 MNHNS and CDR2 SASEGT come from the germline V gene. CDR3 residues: CASSGGGALEQYF. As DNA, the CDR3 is TGTGCCAGCAGTGGCGGGGGGGCTCTCGAGCAGTACTTC.

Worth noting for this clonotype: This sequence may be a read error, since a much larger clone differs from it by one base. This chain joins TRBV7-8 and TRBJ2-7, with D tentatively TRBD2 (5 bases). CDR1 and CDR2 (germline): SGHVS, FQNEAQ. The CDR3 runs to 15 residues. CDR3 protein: CSSSLAGYASNEQYF. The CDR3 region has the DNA TGTTCCAGCAGCTTAGCCGGGTACGCTAGCAACGAGCAGTACTTC.

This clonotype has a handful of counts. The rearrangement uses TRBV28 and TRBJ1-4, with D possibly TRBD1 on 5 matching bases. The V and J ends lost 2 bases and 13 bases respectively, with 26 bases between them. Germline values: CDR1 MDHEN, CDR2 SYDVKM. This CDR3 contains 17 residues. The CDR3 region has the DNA TGTGCCAGCAGTTTAAGGACCCCACGGGACCGTGCTTGGGGACTGTTTTTT. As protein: CASSLRTPRDRAWGLFF. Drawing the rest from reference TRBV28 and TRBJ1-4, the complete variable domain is DVKVTQSSRYLVKRTGEKVFLECVQDMDHENMFWYRQDPGLGLRLIYFSYDVKMKEKGDIPEGYSVSREKKERFSLILESASTNQTSMYLCASSLRTPRDRAWGLFFGSGTQLSVL.

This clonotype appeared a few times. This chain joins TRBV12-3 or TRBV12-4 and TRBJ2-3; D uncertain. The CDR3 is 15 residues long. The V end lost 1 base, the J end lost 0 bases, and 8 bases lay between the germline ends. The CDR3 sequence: CASSLDSSSTDTQYF. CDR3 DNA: TGTGCCAGCAGTTTAGATAGCTCTAGCACAGATACGCAGTATTTT.

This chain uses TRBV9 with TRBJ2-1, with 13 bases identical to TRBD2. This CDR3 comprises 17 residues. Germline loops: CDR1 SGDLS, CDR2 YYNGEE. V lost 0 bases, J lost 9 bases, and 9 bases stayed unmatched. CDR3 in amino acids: CASSVVGTSGELGEQFF. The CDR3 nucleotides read TGTGCCAGCAGCGTAGTTGGGACTAGCGGGGAGCTGGGTGAGCAGTTCTTC.